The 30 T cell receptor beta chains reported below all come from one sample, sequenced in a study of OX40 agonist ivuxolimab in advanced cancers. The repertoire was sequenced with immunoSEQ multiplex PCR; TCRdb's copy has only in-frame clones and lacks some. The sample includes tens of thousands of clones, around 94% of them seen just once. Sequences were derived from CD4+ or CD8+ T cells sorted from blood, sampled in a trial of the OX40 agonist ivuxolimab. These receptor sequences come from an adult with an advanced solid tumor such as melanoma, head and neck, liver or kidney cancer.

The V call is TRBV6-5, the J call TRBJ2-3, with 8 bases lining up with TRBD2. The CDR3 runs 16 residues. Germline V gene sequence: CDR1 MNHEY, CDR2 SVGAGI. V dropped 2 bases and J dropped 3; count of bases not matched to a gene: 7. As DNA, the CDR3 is TGTGCCAGCAGTTACACATTAGCGGGACCGACAGATACGCAGTATTTT. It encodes CASSYTLAGPTDTQYF.

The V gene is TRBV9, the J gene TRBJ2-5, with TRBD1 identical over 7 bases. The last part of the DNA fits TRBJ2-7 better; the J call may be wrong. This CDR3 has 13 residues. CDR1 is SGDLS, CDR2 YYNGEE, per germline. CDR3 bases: TGTGCCAGCAGCATGACAGGGCTCCACGAGCAGTACTTC. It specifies CASSMTGLHEQYF.

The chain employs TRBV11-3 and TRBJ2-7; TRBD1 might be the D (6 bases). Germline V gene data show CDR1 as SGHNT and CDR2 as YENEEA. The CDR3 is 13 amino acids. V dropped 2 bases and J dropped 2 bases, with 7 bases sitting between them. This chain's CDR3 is CASSLWTAYEQYF. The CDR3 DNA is TGTGCCAGCAGCTTATGGACAGCCTACGAGCAGTACTTC.

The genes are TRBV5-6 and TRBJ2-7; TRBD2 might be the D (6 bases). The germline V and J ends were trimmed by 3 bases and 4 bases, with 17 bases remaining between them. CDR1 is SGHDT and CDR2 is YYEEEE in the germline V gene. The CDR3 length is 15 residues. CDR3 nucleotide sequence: TGTGCCAGCAGCTATGGGGCGGGACTCCATTACGAGCAGTACTTC. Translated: CASSYGAGLHYEQYF.

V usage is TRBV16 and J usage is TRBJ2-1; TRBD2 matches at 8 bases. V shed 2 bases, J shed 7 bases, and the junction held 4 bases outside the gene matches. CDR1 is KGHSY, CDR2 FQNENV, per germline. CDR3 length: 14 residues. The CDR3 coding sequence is TGTGCCAGCAGCCAAACGGCTAGCGGGAATGAGCAGTTCTTC. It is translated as CASSQTASGNEQFF.

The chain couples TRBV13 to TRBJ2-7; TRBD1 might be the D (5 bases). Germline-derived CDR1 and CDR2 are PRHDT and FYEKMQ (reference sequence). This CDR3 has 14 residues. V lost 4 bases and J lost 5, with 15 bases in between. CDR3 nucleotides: TGTGCCAGCAGCTCCCGGACACGCTCACACGAGCAGTACTTC. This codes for CASSSRTRSHEQYF. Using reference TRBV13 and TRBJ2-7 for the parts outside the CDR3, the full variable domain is AAGVIQSPRHLIKEKRETATLKCYPIPRHDTVYWYQQGPGQDPQFLISFYEKMQSDKGSIPDRFSAQQFSDYHSELNMSSLELGDSALYFCASSSRTRSHEQYFGPGTRLTVT.

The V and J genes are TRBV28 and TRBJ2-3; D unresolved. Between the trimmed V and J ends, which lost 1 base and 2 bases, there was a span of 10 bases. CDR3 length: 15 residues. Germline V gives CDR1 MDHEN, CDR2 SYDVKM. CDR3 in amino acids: CASSLSWQNTDTQYF. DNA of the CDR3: TGTGCCAGCAGTTTATCGTGGCAGAACACAGATACGCAGTATTTT.

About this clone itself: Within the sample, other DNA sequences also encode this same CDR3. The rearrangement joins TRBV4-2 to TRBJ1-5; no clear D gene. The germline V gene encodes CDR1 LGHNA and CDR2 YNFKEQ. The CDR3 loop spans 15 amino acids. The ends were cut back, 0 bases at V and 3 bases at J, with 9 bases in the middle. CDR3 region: CASSQDRGNNQPQHF. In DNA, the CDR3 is TGTGCCAGCAGCCAAGATCGGGGTAACAATCAGCCCCAGCATTTT.

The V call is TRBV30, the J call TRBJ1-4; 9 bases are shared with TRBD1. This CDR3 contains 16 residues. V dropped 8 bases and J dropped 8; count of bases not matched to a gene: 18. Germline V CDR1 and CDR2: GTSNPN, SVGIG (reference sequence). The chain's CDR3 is CARTEGTGIAREKLFF. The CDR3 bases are TGTGCCCGGACGGAAGGGACAGGGATTGCGCGGGAAAAACTGTTTTTT.

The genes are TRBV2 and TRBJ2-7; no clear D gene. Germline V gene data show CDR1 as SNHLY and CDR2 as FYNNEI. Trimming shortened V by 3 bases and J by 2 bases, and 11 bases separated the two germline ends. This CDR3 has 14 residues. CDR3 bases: TGTGCCAGCAGTGATCGCGAGGATCCCTACGAGCAGTACTTC. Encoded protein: CASSDREDPYEQYF. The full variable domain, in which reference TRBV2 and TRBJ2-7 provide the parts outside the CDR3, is EPEVTQTPSHQVTQMGQEVILRCVPISNHLYFYWYRQILGQKVEFLVSFYNNEISEKSEIFDDQFSVERPDGSNFTLKIRSTKLEDSAMYFCASSDREDPYEQYFGPGTRLTVT.

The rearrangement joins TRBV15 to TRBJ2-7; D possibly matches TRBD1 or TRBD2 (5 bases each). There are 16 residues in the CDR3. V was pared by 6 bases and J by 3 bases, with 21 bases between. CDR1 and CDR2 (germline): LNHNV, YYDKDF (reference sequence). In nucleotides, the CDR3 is TGTGCCACCAGAGCACGGGACGACCAGCCTTTCTACGAGCAGTACTTC. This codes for CATRARDDQPFYEQYF. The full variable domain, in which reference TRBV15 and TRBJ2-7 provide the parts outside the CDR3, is DAMVIQNPRYQVTQFGKPVTLSCSQTLNHNVMYWYQQKSSQAPKLLFHYYDKDFNNEADTPDNFQSRRPNTSFCFLDIRSPGLGDTAMYLCATRARDDQPFYEQYFGPGTRLTVT.

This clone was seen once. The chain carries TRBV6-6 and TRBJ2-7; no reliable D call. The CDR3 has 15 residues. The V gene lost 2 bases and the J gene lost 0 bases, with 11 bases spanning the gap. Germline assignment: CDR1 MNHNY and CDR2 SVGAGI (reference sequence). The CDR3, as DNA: TGTGCCAGCAGTTACGCAGAAAGGAGCTCCTACGAGCAGTACTTC. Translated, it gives CASSYAERSSYEQYF.

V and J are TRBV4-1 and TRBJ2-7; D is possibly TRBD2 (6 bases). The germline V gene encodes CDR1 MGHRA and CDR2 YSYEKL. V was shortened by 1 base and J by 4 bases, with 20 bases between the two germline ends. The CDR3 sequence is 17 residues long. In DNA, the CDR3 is TGCGCCAGCAGCCAAGGGGACCCGGCGGAGACTAGGTACGAGCAGTACTTC. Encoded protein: CASSQGDPAETRYEQYF.

The CDR3 nucleotides are TGTGCCAGCAGCCAGATGACAGGCAGCTCCTACGAGCAGTACTTC. Translating it yields CASSQMTGSSYEQYF. The chain employs TRBV14 and TRBJ2-7; D might be TRBD1 (6 bases). Germline lookup yields CDR1 SGHDN and CDR2 FVKESK. This CDR3 is built from 15 residues. Trimming removed 3 bases from V and 0 bases from J, with 12 bases in between.

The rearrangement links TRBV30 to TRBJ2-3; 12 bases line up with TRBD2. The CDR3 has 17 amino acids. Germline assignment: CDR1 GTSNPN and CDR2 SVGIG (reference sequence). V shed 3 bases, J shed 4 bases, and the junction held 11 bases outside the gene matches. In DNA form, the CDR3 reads TGTGCCTGGAGGGGATACCTAGCGGGAGGGCCCGCAGATACGCAGTATTTT. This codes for CAWRGYLAGGPADTQYF. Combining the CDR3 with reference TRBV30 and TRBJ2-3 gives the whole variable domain SQTIHQWPATLVQPVGSPLSLECTVEGTSNPNLYWYRQAAGRGLQLLFYSVGIGQISSEVPQNLSASRPQDRQFILSSKKLLLSDSGFYLCAWRGYLAGGPADTQYFGPGTRLTVL.

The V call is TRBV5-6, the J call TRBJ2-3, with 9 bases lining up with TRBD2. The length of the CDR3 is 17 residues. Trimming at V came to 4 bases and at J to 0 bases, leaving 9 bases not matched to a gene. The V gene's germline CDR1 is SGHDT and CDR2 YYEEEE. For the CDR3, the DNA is TGTGCCAGCAGCAGTAGACTAGCGGAATCCAGCACAGATACGCAGTATTTT. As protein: CASSSRLAESSTDTQYF.

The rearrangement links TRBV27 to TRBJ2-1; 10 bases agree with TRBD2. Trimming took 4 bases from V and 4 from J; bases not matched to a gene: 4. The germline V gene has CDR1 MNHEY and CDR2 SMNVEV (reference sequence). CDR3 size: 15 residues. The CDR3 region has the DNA TGTGCCAGCAGTTCGGGGACTAGCGTTTACAATGAGCAGTTCTTC. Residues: CASSSGTSVYNEQFF.

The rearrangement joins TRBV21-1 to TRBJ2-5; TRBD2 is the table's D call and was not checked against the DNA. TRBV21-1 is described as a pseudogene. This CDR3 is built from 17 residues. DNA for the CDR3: TGTGCCAGCAGCACCAAGACTAGCGGGAGACCTCAAGAGACCCAGTACTTC. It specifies CASSTKTSGRPQETQYF.

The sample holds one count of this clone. The CDR3 here is CASPRGRFYNEQFF. In DNA form, the CDR3 reads TGTGCCAGCCCTAGGGGGCGCTTCTACAATGAGCAGTTCTTC. The chain is built from TRBV27 and TRBJ2-1; 7 nucleotides match TRBD1. The CDR3 consists of 14 residues. The V gene end was trimmed by 8 bases and the J gene end by 3 bases; junction bases not matched to a gene: 7. Germline values: CDR1 MNHEY, CDR2 SMNVEV (reference sequence).

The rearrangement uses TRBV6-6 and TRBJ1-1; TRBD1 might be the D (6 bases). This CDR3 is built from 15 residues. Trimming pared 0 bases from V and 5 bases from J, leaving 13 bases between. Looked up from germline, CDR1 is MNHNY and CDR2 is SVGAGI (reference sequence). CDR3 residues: CASSYSGGARTEAFF. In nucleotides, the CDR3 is TGTGCCAGCAGTTACTCAGGGGGAGCTCGGACTGAAGCTTTCTTT.

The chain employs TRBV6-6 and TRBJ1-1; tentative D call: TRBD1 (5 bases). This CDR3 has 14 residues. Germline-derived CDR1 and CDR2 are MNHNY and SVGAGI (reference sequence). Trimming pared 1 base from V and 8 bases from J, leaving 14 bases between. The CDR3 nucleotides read TGTGCCAGCAGTTACTTGGGCGGGGACGGGGAAGCTTTCTTT. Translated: CASSYLGGDGEAFF.

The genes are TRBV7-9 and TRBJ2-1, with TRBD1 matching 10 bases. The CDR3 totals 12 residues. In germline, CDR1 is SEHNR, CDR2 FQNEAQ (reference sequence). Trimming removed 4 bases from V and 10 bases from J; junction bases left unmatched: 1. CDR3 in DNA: TGTGCCAGCAGCTGGACAGGGGGAGAGCAGTTCTTC. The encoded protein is CASSWTGGEQFF.

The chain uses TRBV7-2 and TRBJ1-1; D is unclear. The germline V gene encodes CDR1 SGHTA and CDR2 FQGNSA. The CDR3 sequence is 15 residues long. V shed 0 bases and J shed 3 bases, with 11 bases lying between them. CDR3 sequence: CASSLASFGDTEAFF. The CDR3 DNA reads TGTGCCAGCAGCTTAGCGTCGTTCGGGGACACTGAAGCTTTCTTT.

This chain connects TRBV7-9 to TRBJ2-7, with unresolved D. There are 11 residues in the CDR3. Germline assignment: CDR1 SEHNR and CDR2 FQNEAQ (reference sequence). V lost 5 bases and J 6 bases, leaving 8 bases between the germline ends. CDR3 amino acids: CASSVTAEQYF. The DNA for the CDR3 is TGTGCCAGCAGCGTGACCGCCGAGCAGTACTTC.

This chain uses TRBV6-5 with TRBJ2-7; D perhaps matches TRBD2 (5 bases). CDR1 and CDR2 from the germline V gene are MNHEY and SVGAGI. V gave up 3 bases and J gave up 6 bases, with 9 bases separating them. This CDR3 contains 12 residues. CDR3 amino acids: CASSYGRGEQYF. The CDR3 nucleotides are TGTGCCAGCAGTTATGGGAGAGGCGAGCAGTACTTC.

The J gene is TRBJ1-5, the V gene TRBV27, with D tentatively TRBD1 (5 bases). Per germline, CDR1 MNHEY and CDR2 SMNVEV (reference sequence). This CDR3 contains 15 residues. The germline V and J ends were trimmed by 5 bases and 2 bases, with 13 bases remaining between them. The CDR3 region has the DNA TGTGCCAGCAGTCTCTACCCGACAGGCAATCAGCCCCAGCATTTT. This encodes CASSLYPTGNQPQHF.

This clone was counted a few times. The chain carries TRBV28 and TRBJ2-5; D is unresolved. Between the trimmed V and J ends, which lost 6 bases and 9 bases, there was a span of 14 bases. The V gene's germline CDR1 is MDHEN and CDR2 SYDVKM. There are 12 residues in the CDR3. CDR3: CASRSIEWAQYF. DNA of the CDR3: TGTGCCAGCAGGTCAATAGAGTGGGCCCAGTACTTC. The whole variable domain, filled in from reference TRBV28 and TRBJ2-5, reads DVKVTQSSRYLVKRTGEKVFLECVQDMDHENMFWYRQDPGLGLRLIYFSYDVKMKEKGDIPEGYSVSREKKERFSLILESASTNQTSMYLCASRSIEWAQYFGPGTRLLVL.

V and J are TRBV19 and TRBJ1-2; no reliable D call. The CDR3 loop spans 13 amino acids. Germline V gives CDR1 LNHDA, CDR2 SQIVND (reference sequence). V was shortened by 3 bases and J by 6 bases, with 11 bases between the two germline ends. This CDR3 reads CASSIADLDGYTF. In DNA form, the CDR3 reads TGTGCCAGTAGTATTGCGGATCTGGATGGCTACACCTTC.

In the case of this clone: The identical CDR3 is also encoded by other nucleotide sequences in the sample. The CDR3 sequence: CASSVDGTYEQYF. CDR3 coding DNA: TGTGCCAGCAGCGTAGATGGCACTTATGAGCAGTACTTC. This sequence joins TRBV9 and TRBJ2-7; D call uncertain. The CDR3 has 13 amino acids. V was cut by 0 bases and J by 7 bases, with 11 bases left in between. Germline CDR1 reads SGDLS; CDR2 reads YYNGEE.

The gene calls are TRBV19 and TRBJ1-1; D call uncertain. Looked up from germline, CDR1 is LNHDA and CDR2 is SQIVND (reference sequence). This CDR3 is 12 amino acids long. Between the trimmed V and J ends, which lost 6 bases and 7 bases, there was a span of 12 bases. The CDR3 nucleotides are TGTGCCAGTAGCCGTTACAGAAGTGAAGCTTTCTTT. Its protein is CASSRYRSEAFF.